This TCR beta chain was sequenced in a study of T cell repertoires in cytomegalovirus infection. Study-level information: Selection of CMV epitopes for the study included recently identified HLA-C-restricted and well-studied HLA-B-restricted ones. Public TCR beta signatures provided an indication of both CMV infection and a matching HLA type. Study outcomes and limitations: Across the ex vivo response, the dominant clonotypes were HLA-C-restricted CMV-specific TCR beta clonotypes. Based on cumulative public TCR beta family frequency, carriers of CMV plus the relevant HLA were identified.

MiXCR, run by TCRdb on the reads, gives a single entry per CDR3 protein. This table has hundreds of thousands of distinct CDR3 sequences, roughly 31% appearing once. The sample holds many counts of this clonotype. Its antigen is as yet unknown. Germline CDR1 SGHTA, CDR2 FQGNSA. The CDR3 is made up of 19 amino acids. V shed 5 bases, J shed 3 bases, and the junction held 18 bases outside the gene matches. This specimen consisted of cultured CD8+ T cells from PBMCs, obtained from culture after CMV antigen stimulation. This TCR was sampled from a human donor in good health (CMV status not recorded). Some clones in this sample may be carry-over from other donors' samples. The chain uses TRBV7-2 and TRBJ1-2, with 10 bases lining up with TRBD1. CDR3 coding DNA: TGTGCCAGCAGCGTTAACGTCGGACAGGGGGATTTGCTTGACTATGGCTACACCTTC. Translated: CASSVNVGQGDLLDYGYTF.